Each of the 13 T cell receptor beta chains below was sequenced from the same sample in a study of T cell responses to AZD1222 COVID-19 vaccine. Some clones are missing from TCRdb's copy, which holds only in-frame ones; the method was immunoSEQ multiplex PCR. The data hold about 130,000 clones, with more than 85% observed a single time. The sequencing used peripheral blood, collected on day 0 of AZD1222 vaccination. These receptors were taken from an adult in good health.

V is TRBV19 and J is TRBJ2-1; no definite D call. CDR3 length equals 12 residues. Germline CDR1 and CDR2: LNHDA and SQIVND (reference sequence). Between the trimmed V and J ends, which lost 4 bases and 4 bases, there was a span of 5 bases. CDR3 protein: CASSTRYNEQFF. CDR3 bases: TGTGCCAGTAGTACCCGTTACAATGAGCAGTTCTTC.

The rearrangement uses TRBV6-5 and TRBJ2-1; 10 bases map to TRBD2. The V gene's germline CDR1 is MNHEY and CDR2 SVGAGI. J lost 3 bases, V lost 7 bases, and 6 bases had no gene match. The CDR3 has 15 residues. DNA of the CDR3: TGTGCCAGCACCCCAAGCGGGAGGGTCTACAATGAGCAGTTCTTC. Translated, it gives CASTPSGRVYNEQFF.

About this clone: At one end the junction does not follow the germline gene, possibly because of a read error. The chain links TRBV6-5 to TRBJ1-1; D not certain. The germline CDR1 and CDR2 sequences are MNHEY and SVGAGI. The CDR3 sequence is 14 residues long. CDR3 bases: TGTGCCAGTAGTTACTTAAGTAAGGCGGGAGAAGCTTTCTTT. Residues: CASSYLSKAGEAFF.

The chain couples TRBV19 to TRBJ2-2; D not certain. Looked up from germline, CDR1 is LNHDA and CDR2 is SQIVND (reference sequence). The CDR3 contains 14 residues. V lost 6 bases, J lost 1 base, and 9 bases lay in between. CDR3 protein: CASRPAGNTGELFF. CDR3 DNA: TGTGCCAGTAGGCCTGCAGGGAACACCGGGGAGCTGTTTTTT.

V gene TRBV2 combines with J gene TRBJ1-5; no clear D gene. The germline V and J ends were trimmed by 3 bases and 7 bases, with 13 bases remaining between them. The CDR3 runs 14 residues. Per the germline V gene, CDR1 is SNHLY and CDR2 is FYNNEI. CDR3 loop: CASSDRRTDQPQHF. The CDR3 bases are TGTGCCAGCAGTGATCGTAGAACCGACCAGCCCCAGCATTTT.

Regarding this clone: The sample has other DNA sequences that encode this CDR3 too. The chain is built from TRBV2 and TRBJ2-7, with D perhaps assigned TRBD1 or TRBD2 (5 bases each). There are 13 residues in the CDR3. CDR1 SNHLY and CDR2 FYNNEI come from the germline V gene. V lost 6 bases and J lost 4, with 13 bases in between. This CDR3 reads CASSRDLSYEQYF. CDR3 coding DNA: TGTGCCAGCAGCCGGGACCTATCTTACGAGCAGTACTTC.

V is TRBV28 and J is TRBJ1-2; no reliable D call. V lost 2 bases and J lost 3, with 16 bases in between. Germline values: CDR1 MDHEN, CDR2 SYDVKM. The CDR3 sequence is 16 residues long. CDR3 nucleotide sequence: TGTGCCAGCAGTTTAGGAGGTAGGAATACGGACTATGGCTACACCTTC. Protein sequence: CASSLGGRNTDYGYTF.

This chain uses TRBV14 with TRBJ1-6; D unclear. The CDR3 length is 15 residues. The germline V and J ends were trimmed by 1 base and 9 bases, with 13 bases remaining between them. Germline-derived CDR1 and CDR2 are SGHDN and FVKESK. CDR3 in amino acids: CASSQGGKVGSPLHF. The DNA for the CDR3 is TGTGCCAGCAGCCAAGGTGGCAAAGTGGGTTCACCCCTCCACTTT.

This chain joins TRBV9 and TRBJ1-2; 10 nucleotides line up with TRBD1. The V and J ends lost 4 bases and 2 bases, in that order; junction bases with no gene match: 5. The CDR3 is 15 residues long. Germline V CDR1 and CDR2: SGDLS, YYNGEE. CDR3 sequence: CASSNSGQGNYGYTF. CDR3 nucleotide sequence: TGTGCCAGCAGCAATTCGGGACAGGGGAACTATGGCTACACCTTC.

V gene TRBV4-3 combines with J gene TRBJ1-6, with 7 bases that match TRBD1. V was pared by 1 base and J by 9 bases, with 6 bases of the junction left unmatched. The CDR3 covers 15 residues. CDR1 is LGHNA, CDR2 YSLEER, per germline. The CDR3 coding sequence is TGCGCCAGCAGCCAAGGGGAGGGGGCGAGTTCACCCCTCCACTTT. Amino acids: CASSQGEGASSPLHF.

In DNA, the CDR3 is TGTGCCAGCAGCGTAGAGACAAGTTTCTCGGGACTGCAGTACTTC. Residues: CASSVETSFSGLQYF. The V call is TRBV9, the J call TRBJ2-7; D is perhaps TRBD2 (6 bases). V lost 0 bases, J lost 9 bases, and 19 bases lay in between. Germline CDR1 and CDR2: SGDLS and YYNGEE. The CDR3 covers 15 residues. Using reference TRBV9 and TRBJ2-7 for the parts outside the CDR3, the full variable domain is DSGVTQTPKHLITATGQRVTLRCSPRSGDLSVYWYQQSLDQGLQFLIQYYNGEERAKGNILERFSAQQFPDLHSELNLSSLELGDSALYFCASSVETSFSGLQYFGPGTRLTVT.

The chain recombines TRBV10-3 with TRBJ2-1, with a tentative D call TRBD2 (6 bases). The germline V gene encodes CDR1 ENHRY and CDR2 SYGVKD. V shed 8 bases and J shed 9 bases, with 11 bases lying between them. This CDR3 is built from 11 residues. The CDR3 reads CAILRDSEQFF. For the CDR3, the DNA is TGTGCCATCCTCCGGGACTCTGAGCAGTTCTTC.

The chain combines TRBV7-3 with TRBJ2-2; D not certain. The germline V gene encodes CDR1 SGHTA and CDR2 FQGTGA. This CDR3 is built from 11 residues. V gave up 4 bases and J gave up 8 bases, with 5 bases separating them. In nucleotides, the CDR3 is TGTGCCAGCAGCTCCTCTGGGGAGCTGTTTTTT. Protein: CASSSSGELFF.